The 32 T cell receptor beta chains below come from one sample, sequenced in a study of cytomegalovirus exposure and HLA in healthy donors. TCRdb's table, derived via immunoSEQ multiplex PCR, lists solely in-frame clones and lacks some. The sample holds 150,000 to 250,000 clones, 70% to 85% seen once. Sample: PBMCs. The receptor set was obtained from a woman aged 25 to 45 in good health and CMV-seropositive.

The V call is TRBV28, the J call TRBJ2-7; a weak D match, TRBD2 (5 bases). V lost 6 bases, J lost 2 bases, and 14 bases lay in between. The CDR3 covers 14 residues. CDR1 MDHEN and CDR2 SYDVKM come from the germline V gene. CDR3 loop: CASSPNSATYEQYF. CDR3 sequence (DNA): TGTGCCAGCAGCCCGAATAGCGCAACCTACGAGCAGTACTTC.

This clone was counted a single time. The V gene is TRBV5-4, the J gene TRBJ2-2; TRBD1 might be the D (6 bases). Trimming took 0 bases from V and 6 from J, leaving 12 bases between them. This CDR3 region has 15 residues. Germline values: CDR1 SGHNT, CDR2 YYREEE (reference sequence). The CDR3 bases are TGTGCCAGCAGCTTGGGGACAGTTTACCCCGGGGAGCTGTTTTTT. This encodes CASSLGTVYPGELFF. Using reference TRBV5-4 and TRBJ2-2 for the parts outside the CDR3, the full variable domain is ETGVTQSPTHLIKTRGQQVTLRCSSQSGHNTVSWYQQALGQGPQFIFQYYREEENGRGNFPPRFSGLQFPNYSSELNVNALELDDSALYLCASSLGTVYPGELFFGEGSRLTVL.

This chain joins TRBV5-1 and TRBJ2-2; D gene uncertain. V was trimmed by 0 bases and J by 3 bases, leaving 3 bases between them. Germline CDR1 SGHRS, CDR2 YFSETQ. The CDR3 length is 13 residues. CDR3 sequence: CASSLADTGELFF. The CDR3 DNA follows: TGCGCCAGCAGCTTGGCCGACACCGGGGAGCTGTTTTTT.

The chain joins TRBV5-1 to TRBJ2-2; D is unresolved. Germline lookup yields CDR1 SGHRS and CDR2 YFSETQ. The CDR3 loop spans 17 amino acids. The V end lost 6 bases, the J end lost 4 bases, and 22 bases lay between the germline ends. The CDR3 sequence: CASTRLGATGGTGELFF. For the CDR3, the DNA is TGCGCCAGCACCAGACTTGGTGCTACCGGTGGCACCGGGGAGCTGTTTTTT.

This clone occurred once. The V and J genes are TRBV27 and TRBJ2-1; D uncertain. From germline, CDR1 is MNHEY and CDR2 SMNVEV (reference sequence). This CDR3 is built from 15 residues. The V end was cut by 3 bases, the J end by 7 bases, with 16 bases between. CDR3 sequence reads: CASSFGDPRVNEQFF. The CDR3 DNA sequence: TGTGCCAGCAGTTTCGGAGACCCCCGAGTGAATGAGCAGTTCTTC.

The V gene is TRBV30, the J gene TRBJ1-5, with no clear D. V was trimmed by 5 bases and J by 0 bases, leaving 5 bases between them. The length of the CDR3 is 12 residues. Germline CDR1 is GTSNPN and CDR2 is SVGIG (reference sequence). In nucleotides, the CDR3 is TGTGCCTGGCAGTATAGCAATCAGCCCCAGCATTTT. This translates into CAWQYSNQPQHF.

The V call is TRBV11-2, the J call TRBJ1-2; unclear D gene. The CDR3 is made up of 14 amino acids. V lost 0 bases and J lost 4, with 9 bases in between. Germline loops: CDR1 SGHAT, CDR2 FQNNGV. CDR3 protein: CASSLERQTYGYTF. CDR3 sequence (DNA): TGTGCCAGCAGCTTAGAGCGGCAGACCTATGGCTACACCTTC.

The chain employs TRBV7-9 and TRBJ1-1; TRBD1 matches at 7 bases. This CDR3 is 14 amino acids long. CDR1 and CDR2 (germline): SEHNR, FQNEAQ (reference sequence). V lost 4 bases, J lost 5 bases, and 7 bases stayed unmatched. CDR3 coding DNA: TGTGCCAGCAGCTCGCCACAGGGGCGGACTGAAGCTTTCTTT. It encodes CASSSPQGRTEAFF.

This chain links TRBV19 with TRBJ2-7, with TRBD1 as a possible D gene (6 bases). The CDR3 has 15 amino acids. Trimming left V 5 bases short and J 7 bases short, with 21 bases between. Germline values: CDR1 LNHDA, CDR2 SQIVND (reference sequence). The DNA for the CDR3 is TGTGCCAGTAGTGCCTCCGGGACATCGCTTTGGGAGCAGTACTTC. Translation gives CASSASGTSLWEQYF.

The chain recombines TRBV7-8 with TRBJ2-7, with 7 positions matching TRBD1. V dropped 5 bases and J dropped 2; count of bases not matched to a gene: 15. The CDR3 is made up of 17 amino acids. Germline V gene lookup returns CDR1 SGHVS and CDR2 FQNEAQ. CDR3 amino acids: CASSHGQVGTYAYEQYF. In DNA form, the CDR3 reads TGTGCCAGCAGCCACGGACAGGTCGGCACGTACGCCTACGAGCAGTACTTC.

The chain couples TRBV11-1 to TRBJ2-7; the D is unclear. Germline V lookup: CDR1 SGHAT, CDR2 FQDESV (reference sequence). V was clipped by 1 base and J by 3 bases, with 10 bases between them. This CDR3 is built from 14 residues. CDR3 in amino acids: CASSLGPGFYEQYF. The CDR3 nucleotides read TGTGCCAGCAGCTTAGGTCCAGGCTTCTACGAGCAGTACTTC.

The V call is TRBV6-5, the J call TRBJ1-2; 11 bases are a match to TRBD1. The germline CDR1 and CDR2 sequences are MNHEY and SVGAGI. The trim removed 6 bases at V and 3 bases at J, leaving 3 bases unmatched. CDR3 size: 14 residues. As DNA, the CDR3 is TGTGCCAGCAGGCGGGGACAGGGGGACTATGGCTACACCTTC. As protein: CASRRGQGDYGYTF.

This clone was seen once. The CDR3 bases are TGTGCCTGGACTAGGGACAGAGCTGAAGCTTTCTTT. Amino acid sequence: CAWTRDRAEAFF. The chain links TRBV30 to TRBJ1-1; TRBD1 aligns across 7 bases. The CDR3 loop spans 12 amino acids. Germline V gives CDR1 GTSNPN, CDR2 SVGIG (reference sequence). Trimming took 4 bases from V and 6 from J; bases not matched to a gene: 5.

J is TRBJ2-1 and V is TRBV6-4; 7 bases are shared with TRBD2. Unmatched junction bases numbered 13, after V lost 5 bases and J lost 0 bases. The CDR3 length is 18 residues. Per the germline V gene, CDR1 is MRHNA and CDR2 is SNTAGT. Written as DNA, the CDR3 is TGTGCCAGCAGTAGGAAGGGACTGGGCGGGAGCTCCTACAATGAGCAGTTCTTC. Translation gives CASSRKGLGGSSYNEQFF.

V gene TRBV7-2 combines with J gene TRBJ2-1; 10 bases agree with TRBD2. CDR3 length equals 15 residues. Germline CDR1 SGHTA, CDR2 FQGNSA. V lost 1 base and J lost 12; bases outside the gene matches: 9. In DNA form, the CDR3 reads TGTGCCAGCAGCTTAGAAGGGTCTAGCGGGAGAGTGCAGTTCTTC. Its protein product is CASSLEGSSGRVQFF.

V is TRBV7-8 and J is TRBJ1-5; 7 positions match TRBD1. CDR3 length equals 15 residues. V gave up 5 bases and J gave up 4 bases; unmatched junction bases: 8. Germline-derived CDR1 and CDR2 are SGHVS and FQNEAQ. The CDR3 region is CASSLRDRQNQPQHF. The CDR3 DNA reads TGTGCCAGCAGCCTTAGGGACAGACAAAATCAGCCCCAGCATTTT.

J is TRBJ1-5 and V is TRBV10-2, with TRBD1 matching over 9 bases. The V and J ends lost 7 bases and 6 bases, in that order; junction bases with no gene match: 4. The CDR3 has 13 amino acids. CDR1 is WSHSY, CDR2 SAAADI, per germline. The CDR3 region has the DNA TGCGCCAGCACCGGGACAGGGAGTCAGCCCCAGCATTTT. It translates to CASTGTGSQPQHF.

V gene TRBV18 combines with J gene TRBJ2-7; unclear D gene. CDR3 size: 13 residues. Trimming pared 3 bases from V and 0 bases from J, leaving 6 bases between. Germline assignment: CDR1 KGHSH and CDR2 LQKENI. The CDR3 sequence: CASSPEYSYEQYF. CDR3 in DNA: TGTGCCAGCTCACCGGAGTACTCCTACGAGCAGTACTTC.

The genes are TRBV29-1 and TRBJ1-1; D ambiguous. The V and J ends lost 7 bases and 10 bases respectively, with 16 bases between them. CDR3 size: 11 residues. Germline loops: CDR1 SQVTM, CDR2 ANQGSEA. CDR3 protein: CSGWSGLGAFF. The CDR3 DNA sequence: TGCAGCGGCTGGTCCGGTCTCGGAGCTTTCTTT.

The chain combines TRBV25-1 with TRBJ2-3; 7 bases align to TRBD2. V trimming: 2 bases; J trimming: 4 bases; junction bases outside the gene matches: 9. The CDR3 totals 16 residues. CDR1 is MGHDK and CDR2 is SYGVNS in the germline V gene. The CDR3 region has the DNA TGTGCCAGCAGTGAACACGGGGCGGGAGCCTCAGATACGCAGTATTTT. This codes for CASSEHGAGASDTQYF.

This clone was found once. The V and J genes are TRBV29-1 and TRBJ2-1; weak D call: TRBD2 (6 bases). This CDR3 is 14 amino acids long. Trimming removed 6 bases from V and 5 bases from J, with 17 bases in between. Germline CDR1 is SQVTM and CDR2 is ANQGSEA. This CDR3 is CSVTKGGTHNEQFF. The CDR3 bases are TGCAGCGTGACGAAGGGCGGGACCCACAATGAGCAGTTCTTC.

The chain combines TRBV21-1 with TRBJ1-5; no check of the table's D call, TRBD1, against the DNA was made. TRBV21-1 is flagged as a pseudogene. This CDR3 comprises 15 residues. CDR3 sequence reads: CASSKVTGRHQPQHF. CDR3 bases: TGTGCCAGCAGCAAAGTTACAGGGCGCCATCAGCCCCAGCATTTT.

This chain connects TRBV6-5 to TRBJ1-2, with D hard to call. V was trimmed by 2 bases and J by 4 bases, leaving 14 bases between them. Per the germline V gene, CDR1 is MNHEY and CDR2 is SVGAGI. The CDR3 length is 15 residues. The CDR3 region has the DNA TGTGCCAGCAGTTACATACCATCCCGGGGCTATGGCTACACCTTC. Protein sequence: CASSYIPSRGYGYTF.

In DNA form, the CDR3 reads TGTGCCAGCAGTCGAGGGACAGGGGAAAAGACCCAGTACTTC. Residues: CASSRGTGEKTQYF. The V gene is TRBV28, the J gene TRBJ2-5, with 10 bases matching TRBD1. Germline V gene lookup returns CDR1 MDHEN and CDR2 SYDVKM. This CDR3 region has 14 residues. V gave up 5 bases and J gave up 6 bases; unmatched junction bases: 6.

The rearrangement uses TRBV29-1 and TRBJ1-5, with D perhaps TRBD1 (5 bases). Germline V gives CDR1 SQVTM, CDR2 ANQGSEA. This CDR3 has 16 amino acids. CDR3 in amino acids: CSASDVEGSGGQPQHF. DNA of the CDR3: TGCAGTGCCTCCGACGTTGAGGGGTCGGGGGGGCAGCCCCAGCATTTT.

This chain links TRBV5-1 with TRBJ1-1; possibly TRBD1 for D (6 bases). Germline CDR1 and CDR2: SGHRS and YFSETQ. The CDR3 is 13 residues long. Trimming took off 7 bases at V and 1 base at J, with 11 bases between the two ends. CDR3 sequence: CASRNRENTEAFF. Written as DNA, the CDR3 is TGCGCCAGCCGAAACAGGGAGAACACTGAAGCTTTCTTT.

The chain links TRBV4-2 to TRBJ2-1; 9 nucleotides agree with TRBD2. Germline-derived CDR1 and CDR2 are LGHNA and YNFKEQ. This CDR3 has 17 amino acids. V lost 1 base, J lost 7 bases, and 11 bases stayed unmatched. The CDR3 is CASSQAIGAGGWNEQFF. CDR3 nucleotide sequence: TGTGCCAGCAGCCAAGCGATAGGAGCGGGAGGATGGAATGAGCAGTTCTTC.

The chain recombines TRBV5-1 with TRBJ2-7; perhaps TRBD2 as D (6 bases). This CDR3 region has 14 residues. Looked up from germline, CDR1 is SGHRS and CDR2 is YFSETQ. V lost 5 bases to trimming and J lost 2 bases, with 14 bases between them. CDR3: CASSFSGGTYEQYF. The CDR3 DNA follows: TGCGCCAGCAGTTTTTCCGGGGGTACCTACGAGCAGTACTTC.

CDR3 loop: CSVGGSSGAQETQYF. As DNA, the CDR3 is TGCAGCGTTGGAGGCTCTAGCGGAGCCCAAGAGACCCAGTACTTC. The rearrangement joins TRBV29-1 to TRBJ2-5, with TRBD2 matching over 7 bases. The V segment lost 4 bases and the J segment 1 base; nucleotides outside the gene matches: 9. CDR1 is SQVTM, CDR2 ANQGSEA, per germline. CDR3 size: 15 residues.

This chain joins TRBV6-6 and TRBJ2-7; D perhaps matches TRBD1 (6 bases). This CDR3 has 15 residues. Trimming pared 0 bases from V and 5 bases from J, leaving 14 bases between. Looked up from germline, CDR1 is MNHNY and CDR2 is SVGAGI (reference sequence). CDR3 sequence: CASSYSSGRGDEQYF. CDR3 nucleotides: TGTGCCAGCAGTTACTCGAGTGGCAGGGGCGACGAGCAGTACTTC.

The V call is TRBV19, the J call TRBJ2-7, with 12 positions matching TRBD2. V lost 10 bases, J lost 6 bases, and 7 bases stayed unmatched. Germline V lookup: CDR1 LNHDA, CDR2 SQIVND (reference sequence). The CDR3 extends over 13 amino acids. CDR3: CATRLAGGGEQYF. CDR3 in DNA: TGTGCCACGCGTCTAGCGGGAGGGGGCGAGCAGTACTTC.

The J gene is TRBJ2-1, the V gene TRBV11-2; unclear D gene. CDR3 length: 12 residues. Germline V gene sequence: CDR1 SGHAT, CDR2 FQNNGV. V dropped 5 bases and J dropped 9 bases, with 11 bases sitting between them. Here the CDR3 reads CASSPRAFEQFF. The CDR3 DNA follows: TGTGCCAGCAGCCCCAGAGCGTTTGAGCAGTTCTTC.